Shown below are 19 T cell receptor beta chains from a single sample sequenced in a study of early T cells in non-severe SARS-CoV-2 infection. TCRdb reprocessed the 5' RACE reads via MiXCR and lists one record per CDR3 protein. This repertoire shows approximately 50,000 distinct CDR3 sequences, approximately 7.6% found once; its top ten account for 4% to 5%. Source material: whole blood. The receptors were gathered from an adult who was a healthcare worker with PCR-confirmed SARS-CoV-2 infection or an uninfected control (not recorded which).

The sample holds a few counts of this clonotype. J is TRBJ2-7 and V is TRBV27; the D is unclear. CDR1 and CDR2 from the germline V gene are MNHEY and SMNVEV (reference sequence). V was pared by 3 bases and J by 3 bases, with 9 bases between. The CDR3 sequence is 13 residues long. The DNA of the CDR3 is TGTGCCAGCAGTTTGACGCGGTTCTACGAGCAGTACTTC. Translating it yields CASSLTRFYEQYF.

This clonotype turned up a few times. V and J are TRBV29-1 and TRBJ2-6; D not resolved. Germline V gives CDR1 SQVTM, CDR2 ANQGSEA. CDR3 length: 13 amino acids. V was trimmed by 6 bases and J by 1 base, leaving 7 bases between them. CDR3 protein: CSVHTSGANVLTF. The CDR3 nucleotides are TGCAGCGTCCACACTTCTGGGGCCAACGTCCTGACTTTC.

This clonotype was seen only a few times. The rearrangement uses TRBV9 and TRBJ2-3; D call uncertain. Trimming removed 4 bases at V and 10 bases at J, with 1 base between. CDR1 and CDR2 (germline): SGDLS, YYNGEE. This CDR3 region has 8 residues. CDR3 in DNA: TGTGCCAGCAGCCCGCAGTATTTT. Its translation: CASSPQYF.

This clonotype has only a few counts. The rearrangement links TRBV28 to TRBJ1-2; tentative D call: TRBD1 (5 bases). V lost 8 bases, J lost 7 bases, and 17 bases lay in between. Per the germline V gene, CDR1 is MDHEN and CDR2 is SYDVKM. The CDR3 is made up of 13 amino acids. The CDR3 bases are TGTGCCAGCCAAATCGAATTGGGGCGTGGCTACACCTTC. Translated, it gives CASQIELGRGYTF.

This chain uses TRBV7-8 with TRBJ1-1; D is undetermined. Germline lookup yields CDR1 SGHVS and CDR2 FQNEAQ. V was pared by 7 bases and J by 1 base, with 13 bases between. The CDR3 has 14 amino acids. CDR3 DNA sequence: TGTGCCAGCATCCCAGGAGCGGCGAACACTGAAGCTTTCTTT. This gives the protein CASIPGAANTEAFF.

CDR3 in DNA: TGTGCCAGCAGTTATTCGAATGAGCAGTTCTTC. As protein: CASSYSNEQFF. The chain carries TRBV6-6 and TRBJ2-1, with D hard to call. The V end lost 3 bases, the J end lost 7 bases, and 4 bases lay between the germline ends. Per the germline V gene, CDR1 is MNHNY and CDR2 is SVGAGI (reference sequence). The CDR3 runs to 11 residues.

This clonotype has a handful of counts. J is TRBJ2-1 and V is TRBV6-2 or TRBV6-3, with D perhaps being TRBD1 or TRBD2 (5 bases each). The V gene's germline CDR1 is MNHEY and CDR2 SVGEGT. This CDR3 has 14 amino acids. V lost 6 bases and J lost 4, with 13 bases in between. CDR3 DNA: TGTGCCAGCAGGCTATCGGGGCTTTACAATGAGCAGTTCTTC. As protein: CASRLSGLYNEQFF.

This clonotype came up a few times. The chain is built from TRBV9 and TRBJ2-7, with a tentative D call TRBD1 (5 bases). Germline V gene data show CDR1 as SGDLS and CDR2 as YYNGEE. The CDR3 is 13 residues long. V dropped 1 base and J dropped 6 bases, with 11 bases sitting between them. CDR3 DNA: TGTGCCAGCAGCGTACAGGGAACGGGCGAGCAGTACTTC. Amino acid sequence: CASSVQGTGEQYF. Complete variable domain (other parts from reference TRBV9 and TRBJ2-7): DSGVTQTPKHLITATGQRVTLRCSPRSGDLSVYWYQQSLDQGLQFLIQYYNGEERAKGNILERFSAQQFPDLHSELNLSSLELGDSALYFCASSVQGTGEQYFGPGTRLTVT.

The DNA for the CDR3 is TGCAGTGCTAAAAAAACGGATACGCAGTATTTT. Translating gives CSAKKTDTQYF. V is TRBV20-1 and J is TRBJ2-3, with unresolved D. CDR1 is DFQATT, CDR2 SNEGSKA, per germline (reference sequence). This CDR3 is built from 11 residues. The ends were cut back, 4 bases at V and 6 bases at J, with 8 bases in the middle.

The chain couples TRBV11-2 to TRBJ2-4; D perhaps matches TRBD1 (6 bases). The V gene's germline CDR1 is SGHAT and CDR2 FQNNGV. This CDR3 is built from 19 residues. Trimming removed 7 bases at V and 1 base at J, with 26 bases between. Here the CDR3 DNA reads TGTGCCAGCAACCCCCCGGGACACCGACGGGTATCTGCCAAAAACATTCAGTACTTC. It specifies CASNPPGHRRVSAKNIQYF.

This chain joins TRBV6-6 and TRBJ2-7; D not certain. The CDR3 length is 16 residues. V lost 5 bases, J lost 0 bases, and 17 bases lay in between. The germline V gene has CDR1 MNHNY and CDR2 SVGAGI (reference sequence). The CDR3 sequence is CASSLPKSGFSYEQYF. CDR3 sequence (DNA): TGTGCCAGCAGTCTCCCCAAGTCCGGCTTCTCCTACGAGCAGTACTTC.

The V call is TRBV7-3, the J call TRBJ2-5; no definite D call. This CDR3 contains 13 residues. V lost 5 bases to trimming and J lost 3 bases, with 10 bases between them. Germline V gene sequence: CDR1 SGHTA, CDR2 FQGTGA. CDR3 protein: CASSPSGKETQYF. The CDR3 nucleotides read TGTGCCAGCAGCCCCTCCGGCAAAGAGACCCAGTACTTC.

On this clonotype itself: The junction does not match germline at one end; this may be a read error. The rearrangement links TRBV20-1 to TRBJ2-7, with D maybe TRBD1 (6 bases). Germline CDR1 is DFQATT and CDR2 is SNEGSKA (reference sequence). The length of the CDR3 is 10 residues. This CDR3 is CSAPSLDRGF. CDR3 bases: TGCAGTGCTCCCTCCTTGGACAGAGGATTC.

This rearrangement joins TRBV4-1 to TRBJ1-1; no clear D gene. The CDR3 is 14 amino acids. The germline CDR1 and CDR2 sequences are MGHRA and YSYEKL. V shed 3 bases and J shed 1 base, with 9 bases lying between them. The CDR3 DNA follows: TGCGCCAGCAGCCAGTGGGTCCGGAACACTGAAGCTTTCTTT. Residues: CASSQWVRNTEAFF.

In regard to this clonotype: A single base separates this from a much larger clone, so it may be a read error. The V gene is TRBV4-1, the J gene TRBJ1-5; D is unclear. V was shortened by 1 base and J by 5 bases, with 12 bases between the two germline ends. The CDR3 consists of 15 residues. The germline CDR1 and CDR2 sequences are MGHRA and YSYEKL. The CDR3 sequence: CASSQGVVKYQPQHF. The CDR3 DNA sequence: TGCGCCAGCAGCCAAGGGGTAGTCAAGTATCAGCCCCAGCATTTT.

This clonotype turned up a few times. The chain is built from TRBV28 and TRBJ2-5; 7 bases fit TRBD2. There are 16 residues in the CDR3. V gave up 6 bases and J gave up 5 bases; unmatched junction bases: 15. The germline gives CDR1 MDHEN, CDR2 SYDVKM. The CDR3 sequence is CASSPPKGGRRETQYF. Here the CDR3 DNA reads TGTGCCAGCAGCCCCCCCAAAGGCGGGAGACGCGAGACCCAGTACTTC.

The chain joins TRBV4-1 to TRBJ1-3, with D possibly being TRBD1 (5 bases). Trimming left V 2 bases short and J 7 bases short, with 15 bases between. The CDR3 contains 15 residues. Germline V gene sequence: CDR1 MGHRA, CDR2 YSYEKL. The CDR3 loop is CASSQSMDTGNTIYF. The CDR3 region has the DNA TGCGCCAGCAGCCAAAGTATGGACACGGGTAACACCATATATTTT.

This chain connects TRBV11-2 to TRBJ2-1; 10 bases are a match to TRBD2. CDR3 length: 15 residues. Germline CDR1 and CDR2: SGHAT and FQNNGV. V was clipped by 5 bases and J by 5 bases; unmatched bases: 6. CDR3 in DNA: TGTGCCAGCAGCGAAGAACTAGCGGGAAACAATGAGCAGTTCTTC. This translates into CASSEELAGNNEQFF.

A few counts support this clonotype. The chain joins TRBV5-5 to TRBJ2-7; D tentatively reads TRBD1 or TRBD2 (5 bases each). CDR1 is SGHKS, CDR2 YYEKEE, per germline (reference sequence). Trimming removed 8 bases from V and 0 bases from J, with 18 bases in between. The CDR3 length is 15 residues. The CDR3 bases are TGTGCCAGTCAGCTTCTGGGGGTTCCCTCCTACGAGCAGTACTTC. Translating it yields CASQLLGVPSYEQYF.